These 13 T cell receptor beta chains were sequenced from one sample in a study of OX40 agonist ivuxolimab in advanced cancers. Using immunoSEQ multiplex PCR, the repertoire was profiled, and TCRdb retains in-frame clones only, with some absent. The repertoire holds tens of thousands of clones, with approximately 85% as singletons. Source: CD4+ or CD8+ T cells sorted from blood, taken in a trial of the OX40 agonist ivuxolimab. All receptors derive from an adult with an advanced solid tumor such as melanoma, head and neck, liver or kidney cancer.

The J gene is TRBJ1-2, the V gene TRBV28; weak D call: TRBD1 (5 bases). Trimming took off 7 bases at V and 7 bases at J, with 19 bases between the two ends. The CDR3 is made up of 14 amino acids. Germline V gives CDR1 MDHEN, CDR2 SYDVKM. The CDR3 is CASIIPQGGGGYTF. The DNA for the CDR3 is TGTGCCAGCATTATTCCCCAGGGTGGAGGTGGCTACACCTTC.

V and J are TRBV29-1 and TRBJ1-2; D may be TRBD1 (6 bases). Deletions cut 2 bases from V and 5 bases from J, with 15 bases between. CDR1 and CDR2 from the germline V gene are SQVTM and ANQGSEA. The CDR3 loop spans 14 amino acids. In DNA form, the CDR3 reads TGCAGCGTTGAACGGTTAGACAGGTCTTATGGCTACACCTTC. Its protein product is CSVERLDRSYGYTF.

CDR3 amino acids: CASSSRQGGDQPQHF. For the CDR3, the DNA is TGTGCCAGCTCATCGAGACAGGGGGGAGATCAGCCCCAGCATTTT. This chain connects TRBV18 to TRBJ1-5, with 9 bases fitting TRBD1. The CDR3 consists of 15 residues. Trimming took 5 bases from V and 5 from J; bases not matched to a gene: 7. Germline V gene sequence: CDR1 KGHSH, CDR2 LQKENI.

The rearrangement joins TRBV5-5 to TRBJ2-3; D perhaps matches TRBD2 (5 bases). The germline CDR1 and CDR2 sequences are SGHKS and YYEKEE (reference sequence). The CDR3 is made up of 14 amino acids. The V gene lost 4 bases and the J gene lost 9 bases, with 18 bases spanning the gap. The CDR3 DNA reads TGTGCCAGCAGCCGGACTTTCGGGGTGGGAACGCAGTATTTT. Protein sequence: CASSRTFGVGTQYF. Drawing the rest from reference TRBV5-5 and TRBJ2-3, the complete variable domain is DAGVTQSPTHLIKTRGQQVTLRCSPISGHKSVSWYQQVLGQGPQFIFQYYEKEERGRGNFPDRFSARQFPNYSSELNVNALLLGDSALYLCASSRTFGVGTQYFGPGTRLTVL.

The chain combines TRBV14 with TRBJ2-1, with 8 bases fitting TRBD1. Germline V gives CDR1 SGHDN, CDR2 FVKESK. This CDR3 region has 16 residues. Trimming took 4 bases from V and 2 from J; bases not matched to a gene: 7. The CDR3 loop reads CASSRVTGETYNEQFF. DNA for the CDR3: TGTGCCAGCAGCCGGGTGACAGGGGAAACCTACAATGAGCAGTTCTTC. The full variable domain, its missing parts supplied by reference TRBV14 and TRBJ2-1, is EAGVTQFPSHSVIEKGQTVTLRCDPISGHDNLYWYRRVMGKEIKFLLHFVKESKQDESGMPNNRFLAERTGGTYSTLKVQPAELEDSGVYFCASSRVTGETYNEQFFGPGTRLTVL.

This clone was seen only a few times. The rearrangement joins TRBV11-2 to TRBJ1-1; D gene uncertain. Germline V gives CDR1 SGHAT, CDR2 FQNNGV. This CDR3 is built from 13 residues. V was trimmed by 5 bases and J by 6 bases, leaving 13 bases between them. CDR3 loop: CASSIKNFAEAFF. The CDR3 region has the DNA TGTGCCAGCAGCATCAAAAATTTCGCTGAAGCTTTCTTT.

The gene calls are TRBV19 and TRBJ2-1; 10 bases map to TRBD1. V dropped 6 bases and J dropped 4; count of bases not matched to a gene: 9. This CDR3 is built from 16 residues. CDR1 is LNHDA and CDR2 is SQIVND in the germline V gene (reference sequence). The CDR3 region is CASRSLRDRGYNEQFF. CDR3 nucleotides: TGTGCCAGTAGATCACTCCGGGACAGGGGATACAATGAGCAGTTCTTC.

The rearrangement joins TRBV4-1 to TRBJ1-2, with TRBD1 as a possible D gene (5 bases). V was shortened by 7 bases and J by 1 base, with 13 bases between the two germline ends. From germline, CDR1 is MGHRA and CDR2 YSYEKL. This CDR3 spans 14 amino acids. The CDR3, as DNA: TGCGCCAGCAAACCCGGGACCCTTAACTATGGCTACACCTTC. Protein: CASKPGTLNYGYTF.

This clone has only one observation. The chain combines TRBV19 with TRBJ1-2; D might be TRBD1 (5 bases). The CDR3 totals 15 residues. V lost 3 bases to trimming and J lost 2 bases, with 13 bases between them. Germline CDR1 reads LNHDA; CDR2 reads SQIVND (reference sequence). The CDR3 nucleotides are TGTGCCAGTAGTATCAGGGCAGCCATAAACTATGGCTACACCTTC. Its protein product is CASSIRAAINYGYTF.

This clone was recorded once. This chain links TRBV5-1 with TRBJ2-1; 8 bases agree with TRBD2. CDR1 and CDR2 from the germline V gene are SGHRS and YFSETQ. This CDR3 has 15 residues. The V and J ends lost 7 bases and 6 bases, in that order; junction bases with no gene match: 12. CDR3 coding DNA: TGCGCCAGCTCGCGAGCCAGCGGGGGTGTCAATGAGCAGTTCTTC. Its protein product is CASSRASGGVNEQFF.

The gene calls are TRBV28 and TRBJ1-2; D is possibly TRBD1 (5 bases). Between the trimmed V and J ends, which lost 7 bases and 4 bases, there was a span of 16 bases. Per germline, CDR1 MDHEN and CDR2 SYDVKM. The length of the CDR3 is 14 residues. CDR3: CASILPGAGYGYTF. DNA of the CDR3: TGTGCCAGCATCCTACCCGGGGCAGGCTATGGCTACACCTTC.

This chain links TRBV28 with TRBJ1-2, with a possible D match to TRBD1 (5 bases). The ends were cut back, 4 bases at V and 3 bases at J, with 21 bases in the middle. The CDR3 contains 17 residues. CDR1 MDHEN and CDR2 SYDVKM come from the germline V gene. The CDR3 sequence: CASSWKARGPTDYGYTF. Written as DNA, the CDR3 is TGTGCCAGCAGTTGGAAAGCCCGGGGCCCCACCGACTATGGCTACACCTTC.

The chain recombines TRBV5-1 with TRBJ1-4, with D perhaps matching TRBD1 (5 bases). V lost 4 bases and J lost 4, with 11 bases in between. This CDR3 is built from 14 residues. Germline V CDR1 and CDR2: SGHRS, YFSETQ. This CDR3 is CASSKGANNEKLFF. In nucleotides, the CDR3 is TGCGCCAGCAGCAAAGGGGCTAATAATGAAAAACTGTTTTTT.